A single sample gave rise to the 2 T cell receptor beta chains below, sequenced in a study of CD8 T cells in Susac syndrome. Random hexamers were used to reverse transcribe an amount of roughly 0.45 to 1 ug RNA. Each CDR3 protein is one row after TCRdb ran MiXCR on the immunoSEQ multiplex PCR reads. The sample includes just over 150,000 distinct CDR3 sequences, less than 97% seen only once; the top ten take 0.14% to 0.15%. Material: CD8+ T cells from PBMCs. The receptors were sampled from a human donor with multiple sclerosis.

V is TRBV27 and J is TRBJ2-3, with 7 bases aligning to TRBD1. Per the germline V gene, CDR1 is MNHEY and CDR2 is SMNVEV (reference sequence). V shed 6 bases, J shed 3 bases, and the junction held 9 bases outside the gene matches. The CDR3 is made up of 15 amino acids. Here the CDR3 reads CASSPTGALTDTQYF. The CDR3 bases are TGTGCCAGCAGCCCCACAGGGGCTTTAACAGATACGCAGTATTTT.

The J gene is TRBJ1-2, the V gene TRBV19; D perhaps matches TRBD1 (6 bases). Germline CDR1 LNHDA, CDR2 SQIVND (reference sequence). The CDR3 runs 14 residues. V lost 7 bases and J lost 0, with 12 bases in between. CDR3 nucleotide sequence: TGTGCCAGTACCCCGGGACAATCTAACTATGGCTACACCTTC. Protein: CASTPGQSNYGYTF.